Listed here are 21 T cell receptor beta chains from one sample, sequenced in a study of chemoradiotherapy in HPV16-positive cancers. The method was immunoSEQ multiplex PCR; TCRdb's version includes in-frame clones alone and lacks a portion of them. Of 15,000 or so clones in the sample, about 91% were seen once. The material sequenced was blood, taken from a patient who underwent chemoradiotherapy. Receptor source: a human donor with HPV-associated anogenital cancer.

V usage is TRBV9 and J usage is TRBJ2-1; the D gene is possibly TRBD2 (5 bases). The V and J ends lost 0 bases and 0 bases respectively, with 10 bases between them. The CDR3 is 16 amino acids. Germline CDR1 is SGDLS and CDR2 is YYNGEE. The DNA of the CDR3 is TGTGCCAGCAGCGTAGGATGGAGCGGCTCCTACAATGAGCAGTTCTTC. This encodes CASSVGWSGSYNEQFF.

The gene calls are TRBV18 and TRBJ1-2; maybe TRBD1 (5 bases). Germline assignment: CDR1 KGHSH and CDR2 LQKENI. The CDR3 is 13 amino acids. Trimming stripped 2 bases from V and 2 bases from J, with 6 bases between. The CDR3 loop is CASSPDRNYGYTF. The CDR3 DNA reads as TGTGCCAGCTCACCAGACAGAAACTATGGCTACACCTTC.

V is TRBV29-1 and J is TRBJ2-3, with TRBD2 matching 7 bases. J lost 5 bases, V lost 2 bases, and 10 bases had no gene match. The germline CDR1 and CDR2 sequences are SQVTM and ANQGSEA. The length of the CDR3 is 15 residues. CDR3 in amino acids: CSVEPAGAPVDTQYF. CDR3 nucleotide sequence: TGCAGCGTTGAACCGGCGGGAGCCCCCGTAGATACGCAGTATTTT.

The chain uses TRBV7-2 and TRBJ2-1; TRBD2 matches 10 bases. V gave up 5 bases and J gave up 10 bases; unmatched junction bases: 8. This CDR3 is built from 14 residues. Germline V lookup: CDR1 SGHTA, CDR2 FQGNSA. The CDR3 sequence: CASSRSSGRWEQFF. Written as DNA, the CDR3 is TGTGCCAGCAGCCGTTCTAGCGGGAGATGGGAGCAGTTCTTC.

The V gene is TRBV7-9, the J gene TRBJ1-2, with 8 bases that match TRBD1. Germline CDR1 SEHNR, CDR2 FQNEAQ (reference sequence). V was pared by 8 bases and J by 7 bases, with 6 bases of the junction left unmatched. This CDR3 spans 12 amino acids. CDR3 in DNA: TGTGCCAGCGGGCAGGGGGCGTCTGGCTACACCTTC. This sequence encodes CASGQGASGYTF.

The chain carries TRBV15 and TRBJ1-1; 7 nucleotides agree with TRBD1. The CDR3 covers 14 residues. Germline V CDR1 and CDR2: LNHNV, YYDKDF (reference sequence). The ends lost 3 bases at V and 4 bases at J; junction bases unmatched: 5. The CDR3 nucleotides are TGTGCCACCAGCAGGACAGGGTTCAGCACTGAAGCTTTCTTT. Protein product: CATSRTGFSTEAFF.

The genes are TRBV27 and TRBJ1-1; D ambiguous. Trimming left V 5 bases short and J 7 bases short, with 14 bases between. Germline V CDR1 and CDR2: MNHEY, SMNVEV (reference sequence). The CDR3 contains 13 residues. The CDR3 nucleotides read TGTGCCAGCAGTGACCGGATCCACAGTGAAGCTTTCTTT. This gives the protein CASSDRIHSEAFF.

The V call is TRBV7-6, the J call TRBJ2-5; 15 nucleotides align to TRBD2. Trimming at V came to 0 bases and at J to 5 bases, leaving 7 bases not matched to a gene. This CDR3 comprises 18 residues. Germline V CDR1 and CDR2: SGHVS, FNYEAQ. This chain's CDR3 is CASSLAGLAGGDWETQYF. The CDR3, as DNA: TGTGCCAGCAGCTTAGCGGGACTAGCGGGAGGAGACTGGGAGACCCAGTACTTC.

The chain recombines TRBV15 with TRBJ2-7; D is uncertain. Looked up from germline, CDR1 is LNHNV and CDR2 is YYDKDF (reference sequence). CDR3 size: 14 residues. V lost 0 bases and J 7 bases, leaving 13 bases between the germline ends. The CDR3 sequence is CATSRDRPGQEQYF. CDR3 coding DNA: TGTGCCACCAGCAGAGATCGTCCCGGGCAAGAGCAGTACTTC.

This clone was counted a few times. The V call is TRBV27, the J call TRBJ2-3; TRBD2 aligns across 13 bases. Germline V gene sequence: CDR1 MNHEY, CDR2 SMNVEV (reference sequence). V dropped 5 bases and J dropped 9; count of bases not matched to a gene: 5. The CDR3 loop spans 14 amino acids. The CDR3 loop is CASSPSGLAGTQYF. In DNA form, the CDR3 reads TGTGCCAGCAGTCCCTCGGGACTAGCGGGGACGCAGTATTTT.

With regard to this clone: A read error may produce the germline difference seen at one junction end. The V and J genes are TRBV5-1 and TRBJ2-7, with D possibly being TRBD1 (6 bases). Germline V gene data show CDR1 as SGHRS and CDR2 as YFSETQ. The CDR3 covers 15 residues. Here the CDR3 reads CASRLGDRTSYEQYF. CDR3 nucleotide sequence: TGCGCCAGCAGATTGGGTGACAGGACGTCCTACGAGCAGTACTTC.

Only one count was recorded for this clone. This chain links TRBV28 with TRBJ1-1, with unresolved D. Trimming cost V 3 bases and J 0 bases, with 11 bases left between them. This CDR3 is built from 15 residues. Per germline, CDR1 MDHEN and CDR2 SYDVKM. Written as DNA, the CDR3 is TGTGCCAGCAGTTTGTCAGGAGCTATGAACACTGAAGCTTTCTTT. Protein sequence: CASSLSGAMNTEAFF.

The chain employs TRBV18 and TRBJ2-7, with 9 bases matching TRBD1. Trimming at V came to 5 bases and at J to 2 bases, leaving 7 bases not matched to a gene. This CDR3 is 15 amino acids long. Germline V gives CDR1 KGHSH, CDR2 LQKENI. The CDR3 DNA sequence: TGTGCCAGCTCAGCCGGACAGGGGTATACCTACGAGCAGTACTTC. Its protein is CASSAGQGYTYEQYF.

This clone was recorded once. V is TRBV5-4 and J is TRBJ2-1, with TRBD1 matching 8 bases. Germline trimming cut 4 bases from V and 8 bases from J; bases unmatched to any gene: 11. Germline V gene data show CDR1 as SGHNT and CDR2 as YYREEE (reference sequence). This CDR3 has 15 residues. In nucleotides, the CDR3 is TGTGCCAGCAGCACATCCGGGACAGGTAACCATGAGCAGTTCTTC. This encodes CASSTSGTGNHEQFF.

The CDR3 DNA sequence: TGTGCCAGCAGATCAGGGGGCGCCTACAATGAGCAGTTCTTC. Amino acid sequence: CASRSGGAYNEQFF. The chain is built from TRBV2 and TRBJ2-1; 8 bases map to TRBD1. Trimming at V came to 6 bases and at J to 2 bases, leaving 3 bases not matched to a gene. This CDR3 spans 14 amino acids. Germline lookup yields CDR1 SNHLY and CDR2 FYNNEI.

The J gene is TRBJ1-1, the V gene TRBV27, with a weak D call TRBD1 (5 bases). The CDR3 sequence is 15 residues long. Germline V gene sequence: CDR1 MNHEY, CDR2 SMNVEV (reference sequence). The V and J ends lost 4 bases and 5 bases respectively, with 17 bases between them. CDR3 loop: CASSSGRTGGTEAFF. CDR3 nucleotides: TGTGCCAGCAGTTCCGGACGCACTGGGGGAACTGAAGCTTTCTTT.

This clone is a singleton in its sample. The DNA of the CDR3 is TGTGCCAGCAGTGAAATCGAAGACAGCGAAACCGGGGAGCTGTTTTTT. Translated: CASSEIEDSETGELFF. The chain links TRBV2 to TRBJ2-2; tentative D call: TRBD1 (5 bases). This CDR3 region has 16 residues. The V gene lost 2 bases and the J gene lost 5 bases, with 15 bases spanning the gap. Germline V gives CDR1 SNHLY, CDR2 FYNNEI.

This clone was recorded only once. The chain recombines TRBV15 with TRBJ2-1; D might be TRBD2 (5 bases). The V end was cut by 0 bases, the J end by 8 bases, with 14 bases between. The CDR3 sequence is 15 residues long. The germline CDR1 and CDR2 sequences are LNHNV and YYDKDF (reference sequence). The CDR3 bases are TGTGCCACCAGCAGAGATGGGAGCCTTCGGGATGAGCAGTTCTTC. Translated, it gives CATSRDGSLRDEQFF.

With regard to this clone: One junction end disagrees with the germline gene, perhaps due to a read error. The rearrangement joins TRBV9 to TRBJ1-2; tentative D call: TRBD1 (5 bases). CDR3 size: 16 residues. Per the germline V gene, CDR1 is SGDLS and CDR2 is YYNGEE. This chain's CDR3 is CASTVGLGQRGNGYTF. CDR3 coding DNA: TGTGCCAGCACCGTAGGGTTGGGGCAGAGAGGCAATGGCTACACCTTC.

V and J are TRBV4-1 and TRBJ2-1; D unresolved. The germline V and J ends were trimmed by 2 bases and 2 bases, with 13 bases remaining between them. Germline V gene sequence: CDR1 MGHRA, CDR2 YSYEKL. This CDR3 has 16 amino acids. DNA of the CDR3: TGCGCCAGCAGCCAATTAGTCCGAGGCCCCTACAATGAGCAGTTCTTC. Amino acids: CASSQLVRGPYNEQFF.

V gene TRBV10-3 combines with J gene TRBJ1-2; TRBD1 is a possible D gene (6 bases). The germline V and J ends were trimmed by 0 bases and 4 bases, with 9 bases remaining between them. Germline loops: CDR1 ENHRY, CDR2 SYGVKD. This CDR3 comprises 14 residues. CDR3 sequence: CAISESTGTYGYTF. CDR3 nucleotides: TGTGCCATCAGTGAGTCAACAGGGACCTATGGCTACACCTTC.